These 30 T cell receptor beta chains came from one sample sequenced in a study of cytomegalovirus exposure and HLA in healthy donors (dated by TCRdb to the late 2010s). Libraries came from the immunoSEQ multiplex PCR assay. For the multiplex PCR, a mixture combining 60 forward primers for TCR Vbeta segments and 13 reverse primers for TCR Jbeta segments was used. Here the immuneACCESS table is served through TCRdb, limited to in-frame sequences with V and J called. Missing clones are a known gap in these copies; in checked studies unresolved V genes cover under half, and the rest lacks a known reason. The sample data list about 160,000 clones, and approximately 80% of these were observed just once. The biggest ten clones account for about 9.5% of the sample. The sample was PBMCs. These receptors all come from a man between 18 and 29 years old in good health and CMV-seropositive.

This chain connects TRBV4-3 to TRBJ2-6, with D possibly matching TRBD1 (5 bases). V was cut by 0 bases and J by 0 bases, with 6 bases left in between. The length of the CDR3 is 16 residues. From germline, CDR1 is LGHNA and CDR2 YSLEER. CDR3 bases: TGCGCCAGCAGCCAAGATCAGGGCTCTGGGGCCAACGTCCTGACTTTC. Protein sequence: CASSQDQGSGANVLTF.

This CDR3 is CASSLVGRRSSLNTEAFF. The CDR3 DNA is TGCGCCAGCAGCTTGGTGGGCAGGCGATCATCATTGAACACTGAAGCTTTCTTT. The rearrangement links TRBV5-1 to TRBJ1-1; D remains ambiguous. The V gene's germline CDR1 is SGHRS and CDR2 YFSETQ. The CDR3 is 18 residues long. The germline V and J ends were trimmed by 0 bases and 0 bases, with 18 bases remaining between them.

This clone was seen once. This chain uses TRBV6-5 with TRBJ2-1; TRBD2 is a possible D gene (5 bases). The CDR3 contains 13 residues. Looked up from germline, CDR1 is MNHEY and CDR2 is SVGAGI. The germline V and J ends were trimmed by 2 bases and 10 bases, with 12 bases remaining between them. The CDR3 DNA reads TGTGCCAGCAGTTACGAGGGAATTGGGGAGCAGTTCTTC. Protein product: CASSYEGIGEQFF.

The chain employs TRBV6-5 and TRBJ1-3; TRBD1 might be the D (5 bases). The CDR3 consists of 12 residues. Per the germline V gene, CDR1 is MNHEY and CDR2 is SVGAGI. V was trimmed by 6 bases and J by 4 bases, leaving 7 bases between them. CDR3 in amino acids: CASRNRGNTIYF. The CDR3, as DNA: TGTGCCAGCAGAAACAGGGGAAACACCATATATTTT.

The rearrangement uses TRBV2 and TRBJ2-1; TRBD2 matches at 8 bases. The CDR3 contains 16 residues. Germline V gene data show CDR1 as SNHLY and CDR2 as FYNNEI. The ends lost 3 bases at V and 7 bases at J; junction bases unmatched: 11. The CDR3 region is CASSDGTGGIKNEQFF. DNA of the CDR3: TGTGCCAGCAGTGATGGAACGGGAGGGATAAAAAATGAGCAGTTCTTC.

The chain combines TRBV5-4 with TRBJ1-6, with 7 bases that match TRBD1. J gave up 10 bases and V 5 bases, and 9 bases lay outside the gene matches. This CDR3 comprises 14 residues. The germline CDR1 and CDR2 sequences are SGHNT and YYREEE (reference sequence). CDR3 bases: TGTGCCAGCAGTTCTGTAGACAGGGACTCACCCCTCCACTTT. This encodes CASSSVDRDSPLHF.

The J gene is TRBJ2-5, the V gene TRBV19, with TRBD2 matching over 8 bases. V lost 7 bases and J lost 1; bases outside the gene matches: 5. In germline, CDR1 is LNHDA, CDR2 SQIVND (reference sequence). CDR3 length equals 14 residues. In nucleotides, the CDR3 is TGTGCCAGTAACGCGGGGGGAATCCAAGAGACCCAGTACTTC. Translated: CASNAGGIQETQYF.

The gene calls are TRBV19 and TRBJ2-3, with D tentatively TRBD2 (6 bases). Germline loops: CDR1 LNHDA, CDR2 SQIVND (reference sequence). The V gene lost 8 bases and the J gene lost 6 bases, with 15 bases spanning the gap. This CDR3 contains 13 residues. The CDR3 region is CASENGGTDTQYF. The CDR3 nucleotides are TGTGCCAGTGAAAACGGAGGGACGGATACGCAGTATTTT.

V gene TRBV7-2 combines with J gene TRBJ2-6; a possible D gene is TRBD2 (7 bases). The germline V gene encodes CDR1 SGHTA and CDR2 FQGNSA. V lost 5 bases and J 2 bases, leaving 22 bases between the germline ends. The CDR3 runs to 19 residues. CDR3 sequence (DNA): TGTGCCAGCAGCGGAGCGTGGGGGGGCCAGCGCACTGGGGCCAACGTCCTGACTTTC. Translation gives CASSGAWGGQRTGANVLTF. Combining the CDR3 with reference TRBV7-2 and TRBJ2-6 gives the whole variable domain GAGVSQSPSNKVTEKGKDVELRCDPISGHTALYWYRQSLGQGLEFLIYFQGNSAPDKSGLPSDRFSAERTGGSVSTLTIQRTQQEDSAVYLCASSGAWGGQRTGANVLTFGAGSRLTVL.

The CDR3 region is CAIHGTGGTDTQYF. The DNA of the CDR3 is TGTGCCATCCATGGGACAGGGGGCACAGATACGCAGTATTTT. V usage is TRBV5-4 and J usage is TRBJ2-3; 10 positions agree with TRBD1. The CDR3 runs 14 residues. V shed 9 bases, J shed 1 base, and the junction held 5 bases outside the gene matches. Germline lookup yields CDR1 SGHNT and CDR2 YYREEE (reference sequence). Combining the CDR3 with reference TRBV5-4 and TRBJ2-3 gives the whole variable domain ETGVTQSPTHLIKTRGQQVTLRCSSQSGHNTVSWYQQALGQGPQFIFQYYREEENGRGNFPPRFSGLQFPNYSSELNVNALELDDSALYLCAIHGTGGTDTQYFGPGTRLTVL.

The chain has TRBV18 and TRBJ1-4; weak D call: TRBD1 (5 bases). The CDR3 is 14 amino acids. Germline-derived CDR1 and CDR2 are KGHSH and LQKENI. Deletions cut 6 bases from V and 4 bases from J, with 12 bases between. In DNA, the CDR3 is TGTGCCAGCTCTCGACAGAGTCGTAATGAAAAACTGTTTTTT. Its translation: CASSRQSRNEKLFF.

The rearrangement joins TRBV11-2 to TRBJ2-7; TRBD2 agrees at 10 bases. In germline, CDR1 is SGHAT, CDR2 FQNNGV. V lost 0 bases and J lost 2; bases outside the gene matches: 7. This CDR3 region has 17 residues. The CDR3 coding sequence is TGTGCCAGCAGCTTAGACTCCGGGACTAGCGTAGCCTACGAGCAGTACTTC. Its translation: CASSLDSGTSVAYEQYF.

The V call is TRBV9, the J call TRBJ2-4; TRBD2 matches 14 bases. This CDR3 has 19 amino acids. Germline CDR1 is SGDLS and CDR2 is YYNGEE. V was pared by 3 bases and J by 0 bases, with 8 bases of the junction left unmatched. The CDR3 loop is CASSARLAGGPLAKNIQYF. CDR3 sequence (DNA): TGTGCCAGCAGCGCAAGACTAGCGGGGGGGCCTCTAGCCAAAAACATTCAGTACTTC. Together with reference TRBV9 and TRBJ2-4, the CDR3 gives the full variable domain: DSGVTQTPKHLITATGQRVTLRCSPRSGDLSVYWYQQSLDQGLQFLIQYYNGEERAKGNILERFSAQQFPDLHSELNLSSLELGDSALYFCASSARLAGGPLAKNIQYFGAGTRLSVL.

The chain combines TRBV4-3 with TRBJ1-6; D perhaps matches TRBD1 (5 bases). The CDR3 sequence is 15 residues long. Trimming left V 0 bases short and J 6 bases short, with 9 bases between. From germline, CDR1 is LGHNA and CDR2 YSLEER. CDR3 amino acids: CASSQEVDSNSPLHF. The CDR3 DNA reads TGCGCCAGCAGCCAAGAGGTAGACAGTAATTCACCCCTCCACTTT.

A single count supports this clone. The rearrangement joins TRBV7-8 to TRBJ2-2; 10 bases map to TRBD2. The germline CDR1 and CDR2 sequences are SGHVS and FQNEAQ. The CDR3 contains 16 residues. After removal of 7 bases from V and 2 bases from J, the junction contained 7 bases not matched to a gene. CDR3 region: CASTLSGGKNTGELFF. DNA for the CDR3: TGTGCCAGCACCCTTAGCGGGGGGAAAAACACCGGGGAGCTGTTTTTT.

Only one count was recorded for this clone. This chain connects TRBV6-1 to TRBJ1-1, with D possibly TRBD1 on 6 matching bases. Per germline, CDR1 MNHNS and CDR2 SASEGT. V shed 1 base and J shed 5 bases, with 11 bases lying between them. The CDR3 is 14 amino acids. CDR3 region: CASSEDRVWTEAFF. DNA for the CDR3: TGTGCCAGCAGTGAAGACAGGGTATGGACTGAAGCTTTCTTT.

The rearrangement uses TRBV5-1 and TRBJ1-1; 7 bases map to TRBD1. The trim removed 2 bases at V and 4 bases at J, leaving 5 bases unmatched. The CDR3 contains 14 residues. The V gene's germline CDR1 is SGHRS and CDR2 YFSETQ. For the CDR3, the DNA is TGCGCCAGCAGCTTTCAGGGGGTCGCCACTGAAGCTTTCTTT. It encodes CASSFQGVATEAFF.

This chain links TRBV7-6 with TRBJ2-2, with a possible D match to TRBD1 (6 bases). V lost 6 bases and J lost 0, with 11 bases in between. The germline gives CDR1 SGHVS, CDR2 FNYEAQ. CDR3 length: 15 residues. The CDR3 nucleotides are TGTGCCAGCAGGAAACAGGGCGCGAACACCGGGGAGCTGTTTTTT. Encoded protein: CASRKQGANTGELFF.

This clone was counted a few times. The CDR3 DNA follows: TGCGCCAGCAGCAATCCCGAGGGACATAGTGGCTACACCTTC. Translation gives CASSNPEGHSGYTF. The chain recombines TRBV5-1 with TRBJ1-2; tentatively, D is TRBD1 (6 bases). Per the germline V gene, CDR1 is SGHRS and CDR2 is YFSETQ. Between the trimmed V and J ends, which lost 4 bases and 7 bases, there was a span of 17 bases. The CDR3 sequence is 14 residues long.

The chain couples TRBV6-5 to TRBJ1-1, with D possibly TRBD1 on 6 matching bases. This CDR3 comprises 16 residues. The germline CDR1 and CDR2 sequences are MNHEY and SVGAGI. V lost 0 bases to trimming and J lost 4 bases, with 15 bases between them. The CDR3 region has the DNA TGTGCCAGCAGTTACTCGGCCCTGGGGGCGCCCACTGAAGCTTTCTTT. Translating gives CASSYSALGAPTEAFF.

The chain employs TRBV29-1 and TRBJ1-1, with 8 bases matching TRBD1. CDR3 length: 14 amino acids. Germline V gives CDR1 SQVTM, CDR2 ANQGSEA. V lost 7 bases to trimming and J lost 0 bases; unmatched junction nucleotides: 7. CDR3 sequence (DNA): TGCAGCGCCCAGGGACAGGTAATGAACACTGAAGCTTTCTTT. Encoded protein: CSAQGQVMNTEAFF. Filled out from reference TRBV29-1 and TRBJ1-1, the complete variable domain reads SAVISQKPSRDICQRGTSLTIQCQVDSQVTMMFWYRQQPGQSLTLIATANQGSEATYESGFVIDKFPISRPNLTFSTLTVSNMSPEDSSIYLCSAQGQVMNTEAFFGQGTRLTVV.

The genes are TRBV6-1 and TRBJ2-1; D ambiguous. Trimming cost V 5 bases and J 10 bases, with 15 bases left between them. The CDR3 extends over 13 amino acids. Germline V gives CDR1 MNHNS, CDR2 SASEGT. The CDR3 DNA reads TGTGCCAGCAGTTCGCTCGGAGCCTTCGAGCAGTTCTTC. This encodes CASSSLGAFEQFF.

A remark on this clone: The same CDR3 can be traced to other DNA sequences in this sample. The J gene is TRBJ1-3, the V gene TRBV7-8, with D unclear. CDR1 is SGHVS and CDR2 is FQNEAQ in the germline V gene. There are 17 residues in the CDR3. V was pared by 1 base and J by 4 bases, with 17 bases between. The CDR3 region has the DNA TGTGCCAGCAGCTTAGTAGCGTGGATGCCCTCCGGAAACACCATATATTTT. Translated: CASSLVAWMPSGNTIYF.

The chain links TRBV7-8 to TRBJ1-5; 10 nucleotides agree with TRBD1. J was trimmed by 5 bases and V by 5 bases; bases with no gene match: 3. In germline, CDR1 is SGHVS, CDR2 FQNEAQ. The CDR3 length is 14 residues. The DNA for the CDR3 is TGTGCCAGCAGCCTGGGGACAGGGGATCAGCCCCAGCATTTT. It codes for CASSLGTGDQPQHF.

CDR3 protein: CASRRINDEQFF. CDR3 nucleotides: TGCGCCAGCAGGAGAATAAACGATGAGCAGTTCTTC. This chain links TRBV5-1 with TRBJ2-1; D not certain. In germline, CDR1 is SGHRS, CDR2 YFSETQ. The germline V and J ends were trimmed by 5 bases and 8 bases, with 11 bases remaining between them. The CDR3 totals 12 residues.

Here the CDR3 reads CASSYFYGSNQPQHF. The CDR3 region has the DNA TGTGCCAGCAGTTACTTCTACGGGTCCAATCAGCCCCAGCATTTT. The chain employs TRBV6-5 and TRBJ1-5; no definite D call. Germline V gene lookup returns CDR1 MNHEY and CDR2 SVGAGI. The CDR3 sequence is 15 residues long. V lost 1 base, J lost 3 bases, and 10 bases lay in between.

This clone was detected only a few times. The V call is TRBV19, the J call TRBJ1-4; 8 bases are shared with TRBD1. The CDR3 extends over 14 amino acids. With 4 bases clipped from V and 7 bases from J, the junction kept 5 bases outside the gene matches. Per germline, CDR1 LNHDA and CDR2 SQIVND (reference sequence). Written as DNA, the CDR3 is TGTGCCAGTAGTAAGACAGGGGCCCTTGAAAAACTGTTTTTT. Encoded protein: CASSKTGALEKLFF.

The genes are TRBV6-5 and TRBJ2-2; 8 bases align to TRBD2. Unmatched junction bases numbered 8, after V lost 2 bases and J lost 6 bases. There are 16 residues in the CDR3. CDR1 MNHEY and CDR2 SVGAGI come from the germline V gene. In DNA form, the CDR3 reads TGTGCCAGCAGTTACAACGGGAGGGCCGGCGCCGGGGAGCTGTTTTTT. Translating it yields CASSYNGRAGAGELFF.

This rearrangement joins TRBV2 to TRBJ2-5; possible D gene TRBD2, 5 bases. With 4 bases removed from V and 5 bases from J, the gap between germline ends came to 5 bases. Germline assignment: CDR1 SNHLY and CDR2 FYNNEI. The CDR3 consists of 11 residues. CDR3 amino acids: CASSGRETQYF. The CDR3 DNA follows: TGTGCCAGCAGTGGGAGGGAGACCCAGTACTTC.

The chain recombines TRBV5-1 with TRBJ2-5; D possibly corresponds to TRBD2 (7 bases). Looked up from germline, CDR1 is SGHRS and CDR2 is YFSETQ. The ends were cut back, 1 base at V and 1 base at J, with 14 bases in the middle. The CDR3 totals 16 residues. The CDR3 coding sequence is TGCGCCAGCAGCTTGTTTGGAGGGGGGGTCCAAGAGACCCAGTACTTC. Its protein product is CASSLFGGGVQETQYF.